A selection of T cell receptor beta chains follows, all from one sample in a study of beta chain features in type 1 diabetes. Using immunoSEQ multiplex PCR, the repertoire was profiled, and TCRdb retains in-frame clones only, with some absent. In the table there are hundreds of thousands of clones, over 12% of which are singletons. The sequenced sample consisted of naive CD4+ T cells from blood. These receptors came from a man aged 18 to 29 with type 1 diabetes. Each CDR3 is given with its conserved first and last residue.

TRBV6-1	TRBJ2-3	CASSLQPDTQYF
TRBV7-2	TRBJ2-3	CASRTSGSTDTQYF
TRBV5-1	TRBJ2-1	CASSLLGQGSSYNEQFF
TRBV4-3	TRBJ1-1	CASSPYEGVNTEAFF
TRBV29-1	TRBJ1-3	CSVQEIEGNTIYF
TRBV5-1	TRBJ2-5	CASSLEGQGGETQYF
TRBV4-2	TRBJ2-2	CASSPVILANTGELFF
TRBV18	TRBJ2-1	CASSPDGQVNNEQFF
TRBV10-3	TRBJ2-5	CAISETSGSLETQYF
TRBV21-1	TRBJ2-6	CASSKALAGANVLTF
TRBV18	TRBJ2-7	CASSPPHSSYEQYF
TRBV9	TRBJ2-2	CASSVGLGGRNTGELFF
TRBV6-5	TRBJ2-7	CASSPPAGVAEQYF
TRBV5-1	TRBJ2-1	CASSPPDLVHEQFF
TRBV5-6	TRBJ1-1	CASSLIGTGNTEAFF
TRBV7-9	TRBJ2-7	CASTKEAPSYEQYF
TRBV30	TRBJ2-7	CAWRKDRVYEQYF
TRBV9	TRBJ2-7	CASSLLAQGTSEQYF